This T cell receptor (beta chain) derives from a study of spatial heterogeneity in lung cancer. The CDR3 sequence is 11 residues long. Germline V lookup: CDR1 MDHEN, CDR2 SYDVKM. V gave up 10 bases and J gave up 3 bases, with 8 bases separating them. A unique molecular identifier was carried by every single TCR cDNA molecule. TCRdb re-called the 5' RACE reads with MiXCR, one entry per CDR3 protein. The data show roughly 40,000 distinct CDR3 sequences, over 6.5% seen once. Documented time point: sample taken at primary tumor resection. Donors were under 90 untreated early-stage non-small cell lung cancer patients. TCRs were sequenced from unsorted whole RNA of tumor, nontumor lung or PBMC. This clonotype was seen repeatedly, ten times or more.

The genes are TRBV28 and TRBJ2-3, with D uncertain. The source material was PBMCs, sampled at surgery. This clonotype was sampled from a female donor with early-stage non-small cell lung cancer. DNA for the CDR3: TGTGCCATCGAGAAAACAGATACGCAGTATTTT. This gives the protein CAIEKTDTQYF.